The clone carrying this T cell receptor beta chain has a count of ten or more. No antigen is known for it. V lost 4 bases and J 1 base, leaving 14 bases between the germline ends. The germline CDR1 and CDR2 sequences are SGHRS and YFSETQ. The CDR3 consists of 15 residues. TCRdb re-called the RACE reads through MiXCR, storing one row per CDR3 protein. The sample includes about 98,000 distinct CDR3 sequences, approximately 10% seen only once; the top ten take about 3.1%. Described time point: pre-sensitization, week 0. Treatment: therapeutic diphenylcyclopropenone sensitization with weekly scalp DPC. This entry is derived from a study of human T cells and chemical hapten exposure. Study background: Variation in per-sample TCR yields came mainly from small pooled library volume differences. Study-wide findings and caveats: TCRs exceeding a frequency of 1 in 1000 stayed unchanged under DPC sensitization.

Sequenced here: whole blood, sampled in connection with sensitization to the hapten diphenylcyclopropenone (DPC). The gene calls are TRBV5-1 and TRBJ1-2, with TRBD1 as a possible D gene (6 bases). This sequence was found in a woman between 55 and 75 years old with alopecia areata. Some clones in this sample may be carry-over from other donors' samples. As DNA, the CDR3 is TGCGCCAGCAGCGACGCGACAGGCCATAACTATGGCTACACCTTC. This gives the protein CASSDATGHNYGYTF.